This is a list of T cell receptor beta chains from one sample in a study of CD8 T cell repertoires and HIV-1 epitope variants. For these TCRs, the target antigens are not known. Profiling relied on immunoSEQ multiplex PCR, and the TCRdb table lists in-frame clones only, not all of them. The data show approximately 4,700 clones, roughly two thirds seen once. Sequencing was performed on cultured CD8+ T cells derived from PBMCs. The receptor set was obtained from a male donor with HIV. The CDR3 runs from the conserved cysteine through the conserved F or W. A D gene is named only where the DNA matches it firmly. Only part of the rows carry a size: once, few, many, or a class if the clone is expanded.

clone size: NA; D gene: NA; V gene: TRBV20-1; J gene: TRBJ1-1; CDR3 length: 11; CDR3 DNA: TGCAGTGCTCGAGCCCACACTGAAGCTTTCTTT; CDR3 protein: CSARAHTEAFF
clone size: NA; D gene: NA; V gene: TRBV14; J gene: TRBJ2-7; CDR3 length: 14; CDR3 DNA: TGTGCCAGCAGCCGACACTTACAGGGTAACGAGCAGTACTTC; CDR3 protein: CASSRHLQGNEQYF
clone size: NA; D gene: NA; V gene: TRBV18; J gene: TRBJ2-7; CDR3 length: 13; CDR3 DNA: TGTGCCAGCTCAGAGGGACCAGGCTACGAGCAGTACTTC; CDR3 protein: CASSEGPGYEQYF
clone size: NA; D gene: TRBD1; V gene: TRBV7-9; J gene: TRBJ1-1; CDR3 length: 15; CDR3 DNA: TGTGCCAGCAGCTCACCGGGACAGGGCGACACTGAAGCTTTCTTT; CDR3 protein: CASSSPGQGDTEAFF
clone size: NA; D gene: NA; V gene: TRBV7-2; J gene: TRBJ1-5; CDR3 length: 13; CDR3 DNA: TGTGCCAGCAGCCTTCGACCTAATCAGCCCCAGCATTTT; CDR3 protein: CASSLRPNQPQHF
clone size: NA; D gene: NA; V gene: TRBV10-3; J gene: TRBJ1-2; CDR3 length: 15; CDR3 DNA: TGTGCCATCAGTGGGGGCCTGGATGGAGGCTATGGCTACACCTTC; CDR3 protein: CAISGGLDGGYGYTF
clone size: NA; D gene: NA; V gene: TRBV11-3; J gene: TRBJ2-7; CDR3 length: 13; CDR3 DNA: TGTGCCAGCAGCTTAACACGGTGGGACGAGCAGTACTTC; CDR3 protein: CASSLTRWDEQYF
clone size: NA; D gene: NA; V gene: TRBV27; J gene: TRBJ2-1; CDR3 length: 13; CDR3 DNA: TGTGCCAGCAGTTTACGGCTGGACAATGAGCAGTTCTTC; CDR3 protein: CASSLRLDNEQFF
clone size: NA; D gene: NA; V gene: TRBV6-5; J gene: TRBJ2-1; CDR3 length: 14; CDR3 DNA: TGTGCCAGCAGTTACGGGCTAGCCTACAATGAGCAGTTCTTC; CDR3 protein: CASSYGLAYNEQFF
clone size: NA; D gene: TRBD1; V gene: TRBV19; J gene: TRBJ2-1; CDR3 length: 17; CDR3 DNA: TGTGCCAGTAGTATAGGGACAGGGGGCGACTCCTACAATGAGCAGTTCTTC; CDR3 protein: CASSIGTGGDSYNEQFF
clone size: NA; D gene: NA; V gene: TRBV6-5; J gene: TRBJ1-5; CDR3 length: 13; CDR3 DNA: TGTGCCAGCAGGAAGGGTAGCAATCAGCCCCAGCATTTT; CDR3 protein: CASRKGSNQPQHF
clone size: NA; D gene: NA; V gene: TRBV11-1; J gene: TRBJ2-3; CDR3 length: 11; CDR3 DNA: TGTGCCAGCAGCTTATCTGATACGCAGTATTTT; CDR3 protein: CASSLSDTQYF
clone size: few; D gene: NA; V gene: TRBV11-3; J gene: TRBJ1-1; CDR3 length: 13; CDR3 DNA: TGTGCCAGCAGCTTAGAGGTGAACACTGAAGCTTTCTTT; CDR3 protein: CASSLEVNTEAFF
clone size: few; D gene: TRBD2; V gene: TRBV9; J gene: TRBJ2-5; CDR3 length: 14; CDR3 DNA: TGTGCCAGCAGCGTGGGCGGGGGAGTGGAGACCCAGTACTTC; CDR3 protein: CASSVGGGVETQYF
clone size: few; D gene: TRBD1; V gene: TRBV27; J gene: TRBJ1-2; CDR3 length: 14; CDR3 DNA: TGTGCCAGCAGTTTCCCGGGACAGTTGGGTGGCTACACCTTC; CDR3 protein: CASSFPGQLGGYTF
clone size: NA; D gene: TRBD2; V gene: TRBV11-1; J gene: TRBJ2-1; CDR3 length: 14; CDR3 DNA: TGTGCCAGCAGCTCTTCCCGGGGGGGAGATGAGCAGTTCTTC; CDR3 protein: CASSSSRGGDEQFF
clone size: NA; D gene: NA; V gene: TRBV4-1; J gene: TRBJ1-6; CDR3 length: 13; CDR3 DNA: TGCGCCAGCAGCCAACGACCCCCCTCACCCCTCCACTTT; CDR3 protein: CASSQRPPSPLHF
clone size: NA; D gene: NA; V gene: TRBV7-6; J gene: TRBJ2-5; CDR3 length: 16; CDR3 DNA: TGTGCCAGCAGCTTAGGTGGTGGGGGGATCCAAGAGACCCAGTACTTC; CDR3 protein: CASSLGGGGIQETQYF
clone size: NA; D gene: TRBD2; V gene: TRBV9; J gene: TRBJ2-5; CDR3 length: 16; CDR3 DNA: TGTGCCAGCAGCGTAGCTGAGCGGGGCTACCAAGAGACCCAGTACTTC; CDR3 protein: CASSVAERGYQETQYF
clone size: NA; D gene: NA; V gene: TRBV7-7; J gene: TRBJ2-1; CDR3 length: 13; CDR3 DNA: TGTGCCAGCAGCTTGGGGGACTACAATGAGCAGTTCTTC; CDR3 protein: CASSLGDYNEQFF
clone size: few; D gene: TRBD1; V gene: TRBV12-5; J gene: TRBJ1-5; CDR3 length: 14; CDR3 DNA: TGTGCTAGTGCCCGTGGACAGGACAATCAGCCCCAGCATTTT; CDR3 protein: CASARGQDNQPQHF
clone size: once; D gene: TRBD1; V gene: TRBV29-1; J gene: TRBJ1-2; CDR3 length: 15; CDR3 DNA: TGCAGCGTTGAAGGGGCAGGGGGCTTCCTCTATGGCTACACCTTC; CDR3 protein: CSVEGAGGFLYGYTF
clone size: NA; D gene: NA; V gene: TRBV30; J gene: TRBJ1-1; CDR3 length: 15; CDR3 DNA: TGTGCCTCAAGGGGGGAAATGTATCTGGACACTGAAGCTTTCTTT; CDR3 protein: CASRGEMYLDTEAFF
clone size: NA; D gene: NA; V gene: TRBV10-3; J gene: TRBJ2-2; CDR3 length: 14; CDR3 DNA: TGTGCCATCAGTGAGGTTAGCTTAACCGGGGAGCTGTTTTTT; CDR3 protein: CAISEVSLTGELFF
clone size: NA; D gene: NA; V gene: TRBV7-3; J gene: TRBJ2-3; CDR3 length: 15; CDR3 DNA: TGTGCCAGCAGCTTAATAGCGGAGAGCACAGATACGCAGTATTTT; CDR3 protein: CASSLIAESTDTQYF
clone size: NA; D gene: NA; V gene: TRBV4-1; J gene: TRBJ1-5; CDR3 length: 16; CDR3 DNA: TGCGCCAGCAGCCAATCTCCGGGACAACAGGGTCAGCCCCAGCATTTT; CDR3 protein: CASSQSPGQQGQPQHF
clone size: NA; D gene: NA; V gene: TRBV11-2; J gene: TRBJ2-2; CDR3 length: 14; CDR3 DNA: TGTGCCAGCAGCTTAGCCCGGAGGACCGGGGAGCTGTTTTTT; CDR3 protein: CASSLARRTGELFF
clone size: NA; D gene: NA; V gene: TRBV9; J gene: TRBJ1-6; CDR3 length: 18; CDR3 DNA: TGTGCCAGCAGCGTAGATTCCTTCGCGGGGTCTGGGAATTCACCCCTCCACTTT; CDR3 protein: CASSVDSFAGSGNSPLHF
clone size: NA; D gene: TRBD2; V gene: TRBV27; J gene: TRBJ2-1; CDR3 length: 15; CDR3 DNA: TGTGCCAGCAGTTTGGGACTAGCGGGAGACAATGAGCAGTTCTTC; CDR3 protein: CASSLGLAGDNEQFF
clone size: NA; D gene: NA; V gene: TRBV4-1; J gene: TRBJ2-3; CDR3 length: 13; CDR3 DNA: TGCGCCAGCAGCCAAGTATGGGGAGATACGCAGTATTTT; CDR3 protein: CASSQVWGDTQYF
clone size: few; D gene: TRBD1; V gene: TRBV9; J gene: TRBJ2-1; CDR3 length: 18; CDR3 DNA: TGTGCCAGCAGCGTAGTAGGTGGGGGACAGGGATCTTACAATGAGCAGTTCTTC; CDR3 protein: CASSVVGGGQGSYNEQFF
clone size: few; D gene: NA; V gene: TRBV23-1; J gene: TRBJ1-2; CDR3 length: 14; CDR3 DNA: TGCGCCAGCAGTGGGAGCAGAAAGACCTATGGCTACACCTTC; CDR3 protein: CASSGSRKTYGYTF
clone size: few; D gene: NA; V gene: TRBV2; J gene: TRBJ1-2; CDR3 length: 13; CDR3 DNA: TGTGCCCCGAGGGCAGGGCTTGACTATGGCTACACCTTC; CDR3 protein: CAPRAGLDYGYTF
clone size: NA; D gene: NA; V gene: TRBV10-2; J gene: TRBJ2-1; CDR3 length: 13; CDR3 DNA: TGCGCCAGCAGACCGGATACTTACAATGAGCAGTTCTTC; CDR3 protein: CASRPDTYNEQFF
clone size: NA; D gene: TRBD2; V gene: TRBV6-6; J gene: TRBJ2-7; CDR3 length: 16; CDR3 DNA: TGTGCCAGCAGTCGCTCAGCGGGGGGGCCTTTCTACGAGCAGTACTTC; CDR3 protein: CASSRSAGGPFYEQYF